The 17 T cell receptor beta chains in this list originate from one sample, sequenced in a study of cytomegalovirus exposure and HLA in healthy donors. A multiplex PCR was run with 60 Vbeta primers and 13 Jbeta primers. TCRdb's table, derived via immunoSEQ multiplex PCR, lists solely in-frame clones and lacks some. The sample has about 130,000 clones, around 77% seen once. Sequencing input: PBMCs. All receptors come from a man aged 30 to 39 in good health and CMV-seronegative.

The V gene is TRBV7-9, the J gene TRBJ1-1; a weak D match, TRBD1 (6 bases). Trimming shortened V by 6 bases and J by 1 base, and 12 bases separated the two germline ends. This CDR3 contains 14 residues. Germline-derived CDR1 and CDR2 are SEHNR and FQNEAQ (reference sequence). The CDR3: CASRILGQNTEAFF. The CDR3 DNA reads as TGTGCCAGCAGGATACTGGGACAGAACACTGAAGCTTTCTTT.

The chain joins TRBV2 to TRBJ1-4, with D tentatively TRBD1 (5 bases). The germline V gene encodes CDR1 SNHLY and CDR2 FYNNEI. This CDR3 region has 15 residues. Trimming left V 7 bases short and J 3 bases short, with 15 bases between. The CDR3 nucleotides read TGTGCCAGCACCGCCTTGGGGGGACCTAATGAAAAACTGTTTTTT. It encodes CASTALGGPNEKLFF.

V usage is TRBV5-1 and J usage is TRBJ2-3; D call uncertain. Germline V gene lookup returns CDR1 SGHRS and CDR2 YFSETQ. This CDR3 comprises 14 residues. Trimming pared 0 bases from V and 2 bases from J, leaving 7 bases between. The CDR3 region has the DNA TGCGCCAGCAGCTTGGACCACTACACAGATACGCAGTATTTT. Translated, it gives CASSLDHYTDTQYF. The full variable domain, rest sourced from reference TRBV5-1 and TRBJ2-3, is KAGVTQTPRYLIKTRGQQVTLSCSPISGHRSVSWYQQTPGQGLQFLFEYFSETQRNKGNFPGRFSGRQFSNSRSEMNVSTLELGDSALYLCASSLDHYTDTQYFGPGTRLTVL.

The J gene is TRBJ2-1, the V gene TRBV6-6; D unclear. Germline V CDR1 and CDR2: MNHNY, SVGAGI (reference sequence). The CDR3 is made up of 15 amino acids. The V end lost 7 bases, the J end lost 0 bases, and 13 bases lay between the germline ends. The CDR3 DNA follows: TGTGCCAGCACCTCCTCGCCGAGCTCCTACAATGAGCAGTTCTTC. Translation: CASTSSPSSYNEQFF.

CDR3 loop: CASSSQVAGNTGELFF. CDR3 nucleotide sequence: TGTGCCAGCAGTTCTCAGGTAGCGGGCAACACCGGGGAGCTGTTTTTT. J is TRBJ2-2 and V is TRBV27, with TRBD2 matching 7 bases. This CDR3 comprises 16 residues. Germline loops: CDR1 MNHEY, CDR2 SMNVEV (reference sequence). With V trimmed by 4 bases and J by 2 bases, 7 bases remained unmatched.

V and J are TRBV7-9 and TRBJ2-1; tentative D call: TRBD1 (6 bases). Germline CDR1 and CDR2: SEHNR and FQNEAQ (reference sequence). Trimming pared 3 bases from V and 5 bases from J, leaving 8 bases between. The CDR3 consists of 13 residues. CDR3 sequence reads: CASSLDRDNEQFF. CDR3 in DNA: TGTGCCAGCAGCTTGGACAGAGACAATGAGCAGTTCTTC. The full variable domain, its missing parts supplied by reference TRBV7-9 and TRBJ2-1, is DTGVSQNPRHKITKRGQNVTFRCDPISEHNRLYWYRQTLGQGPEFLTYFQNEAQLEKSRLLSDRFSAERPKGSFSTLEIQRTEQGDSAMYLCASSLDRDNEQFFGPGTRLTVL.

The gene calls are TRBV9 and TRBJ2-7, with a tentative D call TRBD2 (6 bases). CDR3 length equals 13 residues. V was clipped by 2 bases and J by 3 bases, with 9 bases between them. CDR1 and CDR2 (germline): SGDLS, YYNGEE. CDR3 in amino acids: CASSVVSGYEQYF. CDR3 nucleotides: TGTGCCAGCAGCGTGGTTAGCGGCTACGAGCAGTACTTC.

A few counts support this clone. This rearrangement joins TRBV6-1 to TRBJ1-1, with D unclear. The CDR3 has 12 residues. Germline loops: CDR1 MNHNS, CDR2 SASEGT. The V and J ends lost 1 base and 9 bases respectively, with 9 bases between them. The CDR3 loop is CASSEGGLKAFF. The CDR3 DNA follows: TGTGCCAGCAGTGAAGGCGGTCTGAAAGCTTTCTTT.

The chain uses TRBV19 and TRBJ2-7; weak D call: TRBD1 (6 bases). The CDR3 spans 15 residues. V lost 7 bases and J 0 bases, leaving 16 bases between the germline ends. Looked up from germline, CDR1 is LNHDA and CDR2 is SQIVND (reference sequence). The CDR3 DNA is TGTGCCAGTAAGCTACAGGGCGAGGGCTCCTACGAGCAGTACTTC. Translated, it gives CASKLQGEGSYEQYF.

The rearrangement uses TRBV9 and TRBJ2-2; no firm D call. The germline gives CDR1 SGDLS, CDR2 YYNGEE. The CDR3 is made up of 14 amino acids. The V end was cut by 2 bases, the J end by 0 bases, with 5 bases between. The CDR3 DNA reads TGTGCCAGCAGCGTTAGTTCGAACACCGGGGAGCTGTTTTTT. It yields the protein CASSVSSNTGELFF.

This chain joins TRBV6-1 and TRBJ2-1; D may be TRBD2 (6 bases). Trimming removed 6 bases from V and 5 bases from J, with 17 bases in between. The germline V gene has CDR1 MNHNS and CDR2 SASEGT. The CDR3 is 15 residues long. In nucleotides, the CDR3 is TGTGCCAGCAGGGAACTAGCCCAGCTTAACAATGAGCAGTTCTTC. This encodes CASRELAQLNNEQFF.

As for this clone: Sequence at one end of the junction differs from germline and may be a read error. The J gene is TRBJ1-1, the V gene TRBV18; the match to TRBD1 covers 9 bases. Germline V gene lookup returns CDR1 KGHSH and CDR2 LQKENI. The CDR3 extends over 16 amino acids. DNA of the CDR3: TGTGCCAGCTCGCCACAAGGACAGGGGAGTAACACTGAAGCTTTCTTT. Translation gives CASSPQGQGSNTEAFF. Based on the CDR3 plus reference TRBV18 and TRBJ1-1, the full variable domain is NAGVMQNPRHLVRRRGQEARLRCSPMKGHSHVYWYRQLPEEGLKFMVYLQKENIIDESGMPKERFSAEFPKEGPSILRIQQVVRGDSAAYFCASSPQGQGSNTEAFFGQGTRLTVV.

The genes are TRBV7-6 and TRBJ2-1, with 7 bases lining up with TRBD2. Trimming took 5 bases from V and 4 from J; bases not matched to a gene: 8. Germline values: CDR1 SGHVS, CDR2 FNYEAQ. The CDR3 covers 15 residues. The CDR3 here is CASSLTSDRYNEQFF. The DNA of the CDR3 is TGTGCCAGCAGCCTTACTAGCGACCGTTACAATGAGCAGTTCTTC.

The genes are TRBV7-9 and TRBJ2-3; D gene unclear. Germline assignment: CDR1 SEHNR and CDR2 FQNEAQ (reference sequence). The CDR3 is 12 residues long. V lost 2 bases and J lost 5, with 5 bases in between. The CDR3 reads CASSLSLDTQYF. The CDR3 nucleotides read TGTGCCAGCAGCTTATCACTAGATACGCAGTATTTT. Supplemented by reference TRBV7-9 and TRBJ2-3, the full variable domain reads DTGVSQNPRHKITKRGQNVTFRCDPISEHNRLYWYRQTLGQGPEFLTYFQNEAQLEKSRLLSDRFSAERPKGSFSTLEIQRTEQGDSAMYLCASSLSLDTQYFGPGTRLTVL.

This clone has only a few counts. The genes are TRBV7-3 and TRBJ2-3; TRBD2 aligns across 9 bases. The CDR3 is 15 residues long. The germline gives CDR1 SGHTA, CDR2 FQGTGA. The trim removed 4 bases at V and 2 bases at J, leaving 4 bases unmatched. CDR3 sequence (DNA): TGTGCCAGCAGCTCGAGACTAGCGGACACAGATACGCAGTATTTT. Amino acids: CASSSRLADTDTQYF.

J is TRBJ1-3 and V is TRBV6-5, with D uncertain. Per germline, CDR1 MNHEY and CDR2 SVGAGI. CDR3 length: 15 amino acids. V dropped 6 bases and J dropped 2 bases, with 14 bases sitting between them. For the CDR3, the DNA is TGTGCCAGCAGCCTAACCCCGATTACTGGAAACACCATATATTTT. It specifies CASSLTPITGNTIYF.

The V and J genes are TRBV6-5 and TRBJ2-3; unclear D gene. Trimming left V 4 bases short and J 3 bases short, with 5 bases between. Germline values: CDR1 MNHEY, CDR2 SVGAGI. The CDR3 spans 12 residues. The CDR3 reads CASSSFTDTQYF. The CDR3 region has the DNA TGTGCCAGCAGTTCCTTTACAGATACGCAGTATTTT.